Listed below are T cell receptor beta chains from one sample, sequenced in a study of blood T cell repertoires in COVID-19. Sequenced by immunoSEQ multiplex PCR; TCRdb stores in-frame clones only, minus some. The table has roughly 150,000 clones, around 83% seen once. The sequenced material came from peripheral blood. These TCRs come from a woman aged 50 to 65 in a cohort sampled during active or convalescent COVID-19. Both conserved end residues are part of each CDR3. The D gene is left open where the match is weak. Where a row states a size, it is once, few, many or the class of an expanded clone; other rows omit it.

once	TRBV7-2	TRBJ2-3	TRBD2	TGTGCCAGCAGCTTACTGCTAGCGGGGCCAGATACGCAGTATTTT	CASSLLLAGPDTQYF
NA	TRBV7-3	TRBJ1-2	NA	TGTGCCAGCAGCTTAATACAAGGGGATCGCGACTACACCTTC	CASSLIQGDRDYTF
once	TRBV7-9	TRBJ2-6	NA	TGTGCCAGCAGCGCCGAAGAGGCTGGGGCCAACGTCCTGACTTTC	CASSAEEAGANVLTF
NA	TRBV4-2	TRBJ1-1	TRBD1	TGTGCCAGCAGCCATGACAGGGTGGCTGAAGCTTTCTTT	CASSHDRVAEAFF
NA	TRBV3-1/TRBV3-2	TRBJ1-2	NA	TGTGCCAGCAGCCAAGCCCCCGAGAGCTCTCTTGGCTACACCTTC	CASSQAPESSLGYTF
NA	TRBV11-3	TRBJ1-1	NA	TGTGCCAGCAGTGAACAGGTTGGGACTGAAGCTTTCTTT	CASSEQVGTEAFF
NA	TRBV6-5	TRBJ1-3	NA	TGTGCCAGCAGTTATTTACCCGGGGGCTCTGGAAACACCATATATTTT	CASSYLPGGSGNTIYF
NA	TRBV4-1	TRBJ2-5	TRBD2	TGCGCCAGCAGTCTGGGGTCGGTAGCGGGGGGACAAGAGACCCAGTACTTC	CASSLGSVAGGQETQYF
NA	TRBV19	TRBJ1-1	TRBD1	TGTGCCAGTACCTGGACAGGCGGTACTGAAGCTTTCTTT	CASTWTGGTEAFF
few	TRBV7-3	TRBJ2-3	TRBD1	TGTGCCAGCAGCACGGGACAGGTCACAGATACGCAGTATTTT	CASSTGQVTDTQYF
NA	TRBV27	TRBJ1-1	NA	TGTGCCAGCAGTTTAGCCGGACAGTTCACTGAAGCTTTCTTT	CASSLAGQFTEAFF
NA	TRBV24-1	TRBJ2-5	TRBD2	TGTGCCACCAGTGATTGGAAAGCGGGGGCCAAAGAGACCCAGTACTTC	CATSDWKAGAKETQYF